The clone carrying this T cell receptor beta chain was observed at least ten times. This sample is drawn from a study of T cells in Graves' hyperthyroidism and ophthalmopathy. Study-wide background: Peripheral blood was obtained at initial diagnosis, preceding any treatment.

An approximately 10 ml volume of fresh peripheral blood provided the PBMCs. Amplification of TCR beta CDR3 regions was performed using RNA transcripts as template. The TCR CDR3 first-round RT-PCR relied on the HTBI primer set. TCRdb redid the calling of the multiplex PCR reads with MiXCR, one entry per CDR3 protein. The sample includes 650,000 to 850,000 distinct CDR3 sequences, under 20% of them seen just once. This CDR3 is 13 amino acids long. Germline V gives CDR1 DFQATT, CDR2 SNEGSKA (reference sequence). Between the trimmed V and J ends, which lost 0 bases and 5 bases, there was a span of 11 bases.

The source of this sequence is a woman in her forties or fifties with Graves' hyperthyroidism that later progressed to Graves' ophthalmopathy. What was sequenced was blood. This chain uses TRBV20-1 with TRBJ2-7, with D perhaps assigned TRBD1 or TRBD2 (5 bases each). The CDR3 reads CSARDFGADEQYF. DNA of the CDR3: TGCAGTGCTAGAGATTTCGGGGCGGACGAGCAGTACTTC.